This record looks at one T cell receptor beta chain sequence and its context. The data were obtained in a study of OX40 agonist ivuxolimab in advanced cancers. TCRdb's copy holds only in-frame clones and misses some; the assay was immunoSEQ multiplex PCR. The data show 70,000 to 85,000 clones, roughly 85% seen once. With 8 bases removed from V and 10 bases from J, the gap between germline ends came to 21 bases. The CDR3 sequence is 14 residues long. The germline CDR1 and CDR2 sequences are SGHTA and FQGNSA. The chain carries TRBV7-2 and TRBJ2-1; D tentatively fits TRBD1 or TRBD2 (5 bases each). The receptor's source is an adult with an advanced solid tumor such as melanoma, head and neck, liver or kidney cancer. The sample consisted of CD4+ or CD8+ T cells sorted from blood, taken in a trial of the OX40 agonist ivuxolimab. The chain's CDR3 is CASSTHLGTPEQFF. DNA of the CDR3: TGTGCCAGCTCCACCCACCTCGGGACGCCCGAGCAGTTCTTC. Full variable domain (outside the CDR3, taken from reference TRBV7-2 and TRBJ2-1): GAGVSQSPSNKVTEKGKDVELRCDPISGHTALYWYRQSLGQGLEFLIYFQGNSAPDKSGLPSDRFSAERTGGSVSTLTIQRTQQEDSAVYLCASSTHLGTPEQFFGPGTRLTVL.